The 3 T cell receptor beta chains in this list originate from one sample, sequenced in a study of vaccination and CD4 T cells after COVID-19. The Oncomine TCR Beta short-read assay sequenced DNA from cultured CD4+ T cells. TCRdb re-analysed the PCR reads in MiXCR, keeping a single row per CDR3 protein. The top ten hold around 5% of the sample, which has 20,000 to 25,000 distinct CDR3 sequences, approximately 48% seen once. These receptors lack a known antigen. The treatment here: roughly 11-day PBMC culture with coronavirus spike peptide pools or control peptides (ViraFEST assay). The specimen was CD4+ T cells from blood, cultured in vitro. Receptors originate from a human donor who had recovered from COVID-19.

The chain employs TRBV28 and TRBJ1-2; unclear D gene. Germline values: CDR1 MDHEN, CDR2 SYDVKM. CDR3 length: 15 residues. The germline V and J ends were trimmed by 7 bases and 0 bases, with 15 bases remaining between them. CDR3 in DNA: TGTGCCAGCACCCAGAGGAGCCATTCTAACTATGGCTACACCTTC. This gives the protein CASTQRSHSNYGYTF.

CDR3 region: CATQPDRVGINQPQHF. CDR3 coding DNA: TGTGCCACCCAACCGGACAGGGTTGGTATCAATCAGCCCCAGCATTTT. This rearrangement joins TRBV6-2 or TRBV6-3 to TRBJ1-5; 8 bases match TRBD1. J gave up 3 bases and V 10 bases, and 14 bases lay outside the gene matches. Germline loops: CDR1 MNHEY, CDR2 SVGEGT. This CDR3 has 16 residues.

This clonotype has only one observation. The chain uses TRBV28 and TRBJ1-2, with a tentative D call TRBD1 (5 bases). The CDR3 runs to 14 residues. Germline CDR1 and CDR2: MDHEN and SYDVKM. The V and J ends lost 7 bases and 6 bases respectively, with 18 bases between them. DNA of the CDR3: TGTGCCAGCAAATTCCCGGGGGGTAGGGATGGCTACACCTTC. Translated, it gives CASKFPGGRDGYTF.